This T cell receptor beta chain is from a study of a mutant IDH1 vaccine in newly diagnosed glioma. On the study more broadly: Vaccines began 4-6 weeks after radiotherapy alone, or with temozolomide cycles. Patients under treatment included 62.5% males and 37.5% females and had a mean age of approximately 40 years. Therapy received beforehand was radiotherapy, temozolomide, or both, with most patients given both.

Measured with immunoSEQ multiplex PCR; TCRdb has only the in-frame clones, and not every one. The sample comprises tens of thousands of clones, approximately 83% of which are singletons, and over 1.5% rests with the top ten. Per the germline V gene, CDR1 is SGHTA and CDR2 is FQGTGA. Trimming shortened V by 5 bases and J by 0 bases, and 7 bases separated the two germline ends. CDR3 size: 13 residues. Indicated time point: week 5, during vaccination. The investigators gave 300 ug of mutant IDH1 20-mer peptide in each vaccine dose, together with topical imiquimod. The study's findings and limits: The vaccine induced immune responses, and these occurred in about 95% of patients.

As regards this clone: Its antigen is still unknown.

This sequence originates from a man aged 40-49 years with glioma. The chain recombines TRBV7-3 with TRBJ1-1; D gene unclear. This specimen was PBMCs, taken from a glioma patient whose treatment included an IDH1 peptide vaccine. The DNA for the CDR3 is TGTGCCAGCAGCGTCACTATGAACACTGAAGCTTTCTTT. Protein product: CASSVTMNTEAFF.